This TCR beta chain was retrieved from a study of blood T cells in healthy people across ages. This CDR3 is 16 amino acids long. After removal of 6 bases from V and 0 bases from J, the junction contained 6 bases not matched to a gene. Regarding the study as a whole: Diversity estimated from one million T cells was considered an underestimate.

Comments on this clonotype: Antigen specificity is unknown.

Primed by a sample-barcoded 5' primer and a J-beta primer mix, a second PCR proceeded for about 6 to 11 cycles. The template-switch adaptor was a 5' adaptor with 12 random nucleotides. It tagged each cDNA molecule. TCRdb processed the 5' RACE reads anew with MiXCR; each CDR3 protein has one entry. The sample yields under 750,000 distinct CDR3 sequences, 45% to 55% seen once. Sequenced input: blood. The chain employs TRBV12-3 or TRBV12-4 and TRBJ1-4, with 8 bases lining up with TRBD1. This clonotype originated in an elderly man in good health. CDR3 in amino acids: CASRQGVRSTNEKLFF. In nucleotides, the CDR3 is TGTGCCAGCAGACAGGGGGTCCGGTCAACTAATGAAAAACTGTTTTTT.